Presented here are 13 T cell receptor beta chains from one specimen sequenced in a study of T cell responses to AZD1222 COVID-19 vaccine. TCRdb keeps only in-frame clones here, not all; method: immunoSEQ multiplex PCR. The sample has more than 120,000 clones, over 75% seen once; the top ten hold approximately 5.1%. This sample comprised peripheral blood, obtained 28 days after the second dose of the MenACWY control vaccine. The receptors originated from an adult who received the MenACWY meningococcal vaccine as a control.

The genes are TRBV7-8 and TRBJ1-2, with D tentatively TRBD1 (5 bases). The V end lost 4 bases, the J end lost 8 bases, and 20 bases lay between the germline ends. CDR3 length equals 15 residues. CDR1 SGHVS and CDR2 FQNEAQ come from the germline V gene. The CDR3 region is CASSSSGTQAGGYTF. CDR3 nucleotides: TGTGCCAGCAGCTCGTCCGGGACCCAGGCTGGCGGCTACACCTTC.

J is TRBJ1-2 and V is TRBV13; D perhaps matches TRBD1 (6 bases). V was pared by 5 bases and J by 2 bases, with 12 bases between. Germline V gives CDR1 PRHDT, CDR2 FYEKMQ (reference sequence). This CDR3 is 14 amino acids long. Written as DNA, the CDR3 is TGTGCCAGCAGCGAGCAGGGGTTCAACTATGGCTACACCTTC. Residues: CASSEQGFNYGYTF.

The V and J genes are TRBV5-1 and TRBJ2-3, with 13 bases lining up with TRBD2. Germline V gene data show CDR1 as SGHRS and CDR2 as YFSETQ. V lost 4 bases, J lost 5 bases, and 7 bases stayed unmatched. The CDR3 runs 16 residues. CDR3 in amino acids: CASSPWTSGREDTQYF. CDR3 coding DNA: TGCGCCAGCAGCCCCTGGACTAGCGGGAGAGAAGATACGCAGTATTTT. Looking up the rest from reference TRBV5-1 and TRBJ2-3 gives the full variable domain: KAGVTQTPRYLIKTRGQQVTLSCSPISGHRSVSWYQQTPGQGLQFLFEYFSETQRNKGNFPGRFSGRQFSNSRSEMNVSTLELGDSALYLCASSPWTSGREDTQYFGPGTRLTVL.

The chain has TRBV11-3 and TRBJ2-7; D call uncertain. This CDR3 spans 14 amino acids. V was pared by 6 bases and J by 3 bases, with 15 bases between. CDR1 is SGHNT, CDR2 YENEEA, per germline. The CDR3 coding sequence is TGTGCCAGCAGTCAGACCGCACAGAACTACGAGCAGTACTTC. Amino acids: CASSQTAQNYEQYF.

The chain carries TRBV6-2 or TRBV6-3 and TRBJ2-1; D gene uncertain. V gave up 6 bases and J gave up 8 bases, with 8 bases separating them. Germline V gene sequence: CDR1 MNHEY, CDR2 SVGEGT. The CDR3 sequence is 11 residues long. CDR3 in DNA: TGTGCCAGCAGCCGAAGGTATGAGCAGTTCTTC. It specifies CASSRRYEQFF.

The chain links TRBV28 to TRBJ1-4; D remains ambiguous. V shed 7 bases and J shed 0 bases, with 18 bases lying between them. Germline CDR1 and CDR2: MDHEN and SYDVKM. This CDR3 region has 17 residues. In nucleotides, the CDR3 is TGTGCCAGCAAGCCGGGCAGGAGTAAAGCAACTAATGAAAAACTGTTTTTT. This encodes CASKPGRSKATNEKLFF.

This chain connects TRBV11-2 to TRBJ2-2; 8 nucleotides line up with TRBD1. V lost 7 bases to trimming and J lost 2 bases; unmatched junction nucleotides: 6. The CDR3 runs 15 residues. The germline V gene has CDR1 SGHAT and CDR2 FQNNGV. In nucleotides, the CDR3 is TGTGCCAGCACAACGACAGGGGTAAACACCGGGGAGCTGTTTTTT. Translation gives CASTTTGVNTGELFF.

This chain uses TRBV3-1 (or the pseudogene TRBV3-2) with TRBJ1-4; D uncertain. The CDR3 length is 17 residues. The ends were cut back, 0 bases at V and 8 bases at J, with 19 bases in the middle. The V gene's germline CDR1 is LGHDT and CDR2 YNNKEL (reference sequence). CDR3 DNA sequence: TGTGCCAGCAGCCAAGATCTGGGTCCGGGAAACCCGGAAAAACTGTTTTTT. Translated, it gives CASSQDLGPGNPEKLFF.

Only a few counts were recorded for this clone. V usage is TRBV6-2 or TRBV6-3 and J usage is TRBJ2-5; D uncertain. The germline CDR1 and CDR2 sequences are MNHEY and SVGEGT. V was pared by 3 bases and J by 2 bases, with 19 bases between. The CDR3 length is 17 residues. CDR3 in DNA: TGTGCCAGCAGTTATTACCGCGGACGCGTAGAACAAGAGACCCAGTACTTC. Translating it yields CASSYYRGRVEQETQYF.

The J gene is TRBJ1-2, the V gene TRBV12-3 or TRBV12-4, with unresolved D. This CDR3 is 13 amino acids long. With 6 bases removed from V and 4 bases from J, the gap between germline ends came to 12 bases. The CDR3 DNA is TGTGCCAGCAGCCTTGCCGGCCTCTATGGCTACACCTTC. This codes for CASSLAGLYGYTF.

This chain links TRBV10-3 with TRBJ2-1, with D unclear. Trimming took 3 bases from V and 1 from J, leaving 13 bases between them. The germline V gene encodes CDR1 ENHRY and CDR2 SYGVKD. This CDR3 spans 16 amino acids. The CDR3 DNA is TGTGCCATCAGTGAACGTCGAGGAGAGTCCTACAATGAGCAGTTCTTC. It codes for CAISERRGESYNEQFF.

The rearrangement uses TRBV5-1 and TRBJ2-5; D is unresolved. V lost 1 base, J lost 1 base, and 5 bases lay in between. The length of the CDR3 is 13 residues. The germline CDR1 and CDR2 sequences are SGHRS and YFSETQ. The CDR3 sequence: CASSLRLQETQYF. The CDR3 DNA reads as TGCGCCAGCAGCTTGAGACTCCAAGAGACCCAGTACTTC.

The CDR3 reads CASSLLRVGSFLNEQFF. CDR3 DNA: TGTGCCAGCAGCTTACTCAGGGTAGGAAGTTTTCTCAATGAGCAGTTCTTC. The J gene is TRBJ2-1, the V gene TRBV13; TRBD1 might be the D (5 bases). Trimming removed 2 bases from V and 6 bases from J, with 20 bases in between. The germline V gene encodes CDR1 PRHDT and CDR2 FYEKMQ (reference sequence). The length of the CDR3 is 17 residues.